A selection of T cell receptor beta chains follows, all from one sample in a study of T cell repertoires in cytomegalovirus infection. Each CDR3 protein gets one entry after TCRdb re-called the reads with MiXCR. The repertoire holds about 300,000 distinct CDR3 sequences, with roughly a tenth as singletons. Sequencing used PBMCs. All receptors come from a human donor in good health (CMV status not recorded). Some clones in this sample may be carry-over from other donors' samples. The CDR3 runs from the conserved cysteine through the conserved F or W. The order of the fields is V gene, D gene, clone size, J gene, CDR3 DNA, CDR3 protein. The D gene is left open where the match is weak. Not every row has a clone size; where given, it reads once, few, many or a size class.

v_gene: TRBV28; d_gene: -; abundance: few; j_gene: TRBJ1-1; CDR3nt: TGTGCCAGCAGTCCACCGGGTTATGAAGCTTTCTTT; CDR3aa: CASSPPGYEAFF
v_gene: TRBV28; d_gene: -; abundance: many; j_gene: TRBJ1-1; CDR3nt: TGTGCCAGCAGTTTATCCCAATACGGCACTGAAGCTTTCTTT; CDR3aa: CASSLSQYGTEAFF
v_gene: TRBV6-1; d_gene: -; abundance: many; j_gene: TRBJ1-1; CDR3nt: TGTGCCAGCAGATTGACAGGACAGAACACTGAAGCTTTCTTT; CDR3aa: CASRLTGQNTEAFF
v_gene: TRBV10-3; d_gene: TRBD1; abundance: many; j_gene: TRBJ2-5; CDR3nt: TGTGCCATCAGTGGGGACAGGAAAGAGACCCAGTACTTC; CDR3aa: CAISGDRKETQYF
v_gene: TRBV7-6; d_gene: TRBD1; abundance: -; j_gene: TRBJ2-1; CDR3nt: TGTGCCAGCAGTCGAGCTCCGACAGGGGCCAATGAGCAGTTCTTC; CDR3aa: CASSRAPTGANEQFF
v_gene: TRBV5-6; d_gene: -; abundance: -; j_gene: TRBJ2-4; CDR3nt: TGTGCCAGCAGCTCCCGGGTGCGCGGGTACATTCAGTACTTC; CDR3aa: CASSSRVRGYIQYF
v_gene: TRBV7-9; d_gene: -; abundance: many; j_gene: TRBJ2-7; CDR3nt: TGTGCCAGCCTCCAGGACCCCATACGGGAGCAGTACTTC; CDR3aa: CASLQDPIREQYF
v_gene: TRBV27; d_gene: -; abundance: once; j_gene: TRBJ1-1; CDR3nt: TGTGCCAGCTTCAGGGACACGTCTCTAGCTTTCTTT; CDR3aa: CASFRDTSLAFF
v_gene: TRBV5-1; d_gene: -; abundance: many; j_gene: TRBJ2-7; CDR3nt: TGCGCCAGCAGCTTGGCCGCTGGCAGATCCTACGAGCAGTACTTC; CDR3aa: CASSLAAGRSYEQYF
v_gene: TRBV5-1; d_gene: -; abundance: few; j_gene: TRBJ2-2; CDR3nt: TGCGCCAGCAGCTTGGGAGGGGGTATCGCCGGGGAGCTGTTTTTT; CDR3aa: CASSLGGGIAGELFF
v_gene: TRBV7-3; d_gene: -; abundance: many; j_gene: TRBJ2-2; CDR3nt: TGTGCCAGCAGCACTTATAGCACCGGGGAGCTGTTTTTT; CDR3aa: CASSTYSTGELFF
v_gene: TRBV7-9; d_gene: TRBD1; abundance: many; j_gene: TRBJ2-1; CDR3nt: TGTGCCAGCAGCTTCTCCGGGACAGGGGGGTTTGAGCAGTTCTTC; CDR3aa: CASSFSGTGGFEQFF
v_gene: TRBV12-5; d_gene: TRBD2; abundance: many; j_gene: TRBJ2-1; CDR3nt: TGTGCTAGTGGTTACTCCTCCGGGGGGGCCCTTCCCGGTGAGCAGTTCTTC; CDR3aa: CASGYSSGGALPGEQFF
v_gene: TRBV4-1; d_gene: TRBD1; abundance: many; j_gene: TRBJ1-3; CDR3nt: TGCGCCAGCAGCCAAGACCCGCCGGGACAGGCTGGAAACACCATATATTTT; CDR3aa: CASSQDPPGQAGNTIYF
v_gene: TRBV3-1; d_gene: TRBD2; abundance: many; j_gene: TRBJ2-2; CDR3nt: TGTGCCAGCAGCCAAGATCGGCGACTAGCCGGCACCGGGGAGCTGTTTTTT; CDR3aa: CASSQDRRLAGTGELFF
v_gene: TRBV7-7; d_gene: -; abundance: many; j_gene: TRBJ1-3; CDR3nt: TGTGCTAGCAGCTTAGTGGATGAGACCTCAGGGCCTGGAAACACCATATATTTT; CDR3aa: CASSLVDETSGPGNTIYF
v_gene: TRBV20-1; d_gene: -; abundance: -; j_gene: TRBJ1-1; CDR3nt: TGCACCGTACTGGAGGGCTCCCCGAACACTGAAGCTTTCTTT; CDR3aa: CTVLEGSPNTEAFF
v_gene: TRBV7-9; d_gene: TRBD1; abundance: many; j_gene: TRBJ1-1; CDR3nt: TGTGCCAGCAGCTTAAGGGACAGGGCTACTTTCTTT; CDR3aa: CASSLRDRATFF
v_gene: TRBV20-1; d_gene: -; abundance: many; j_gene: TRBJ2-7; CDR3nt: TGCAGTGCTAGTAAGGCAGGGTTTGCCTACGAGCAGTACTTC; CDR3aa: CSASKAGFAYEQYF
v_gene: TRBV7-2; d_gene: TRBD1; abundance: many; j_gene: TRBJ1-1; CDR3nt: TGTGCCAGCAGCTCGACAGGGGTCATGAACACTGAAGCTTTCTTT; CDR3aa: CASSSTGVMNTEAFF
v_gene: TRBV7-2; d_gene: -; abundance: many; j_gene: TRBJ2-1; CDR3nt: TGTGCCAGCAGCCTAAAGGGCTATGAGCAGTTCTTC; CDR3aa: CASSLKGYEQFF
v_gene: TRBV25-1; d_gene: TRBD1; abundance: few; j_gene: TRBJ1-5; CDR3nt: TGTGCCAGCAGTGCTACCGGGACAGGGGTTTATCAGCCCCAGCATTTT; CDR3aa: CASSATGTGVYQPQHF